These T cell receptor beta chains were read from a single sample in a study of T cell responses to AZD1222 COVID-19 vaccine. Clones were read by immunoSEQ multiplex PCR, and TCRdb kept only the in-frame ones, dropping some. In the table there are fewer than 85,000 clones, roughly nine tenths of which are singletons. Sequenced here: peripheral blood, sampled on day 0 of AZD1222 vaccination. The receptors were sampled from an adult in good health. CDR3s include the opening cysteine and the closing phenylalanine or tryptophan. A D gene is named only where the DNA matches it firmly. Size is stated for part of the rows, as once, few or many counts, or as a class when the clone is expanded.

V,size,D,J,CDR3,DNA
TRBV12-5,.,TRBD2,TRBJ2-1,CASGLAHTPESGIYNEQFF,TGTGCTAGTGGTTTGGCCCACACCCCAGAAAGCGGGATATACAATGAGCAGTTCTTC
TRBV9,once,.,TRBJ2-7,CASSEGGQGIHEQYF,TGTGCCAGCAGCGAGGGGGGGCAGGGGATCCACGAGCAGTACTTC
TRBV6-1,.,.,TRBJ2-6,CASSEVYSGANVLTF,TGTGCCAGCAGTGAAGTTTACTCTGGGGCCAACGTCCTGACTTTC
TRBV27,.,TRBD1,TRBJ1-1,CASSRSPPRGITEAFF,TGTGCCAGCAGTCGATCCCCACCCAGGGGGATCACTGAAGCTTTCTTT
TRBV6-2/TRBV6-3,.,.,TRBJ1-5,CASSYAGSFQPQHF,TGTGCCAGCAGTTACGCGGGGTCATTTCAGCCCCAGCATTTT
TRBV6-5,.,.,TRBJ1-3,CASSYTKGDTIYF,TGTGCCAGCAGTTATACCAAGGGGGACACCATATATTTT
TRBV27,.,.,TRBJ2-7,CASRPTPSFYEQYF,TGTGCCAGCAGACCGACTCCCTCGTTCTACGAGCAGTACTTC
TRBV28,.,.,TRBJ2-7,CASSLGSYEQYF,TGTGCCAGTTCCCTTGGCTCCTACGAGCAGTACTTC
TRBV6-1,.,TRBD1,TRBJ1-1,CASSEDVRGRAEAFF,TGTGCCAGCAGTGAAGATGTCAGGGGGCGGGCTGAAGCTTTCTTT
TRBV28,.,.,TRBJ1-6,CASSLAQDNSPLHF,TGTGCCAGCAGTTTAGCGCAGGATAATTCACCCCTCCACTTT
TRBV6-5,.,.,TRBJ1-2,CASGGAYGYTF,TGTGCCAGCGGAGGGGCCTATGGCTACACCTTC
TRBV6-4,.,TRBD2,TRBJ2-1,CASSVGTNNEQFF,TGTGCCAGCAGTGTTGGGACTAACAATGAGCAGTTCTTC
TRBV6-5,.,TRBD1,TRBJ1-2,CASSYSKAGGKGGYTF,TGTGCCAGCAGTTACTCTAAGGCAGGGGGCAAGGGTGGCTACACCTTC
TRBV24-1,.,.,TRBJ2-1,CATSDLGLAGTNSYNEQFF,TGTGCCACCAGTGATTTGGGGTTGGCGGGAACCAACTCCTACAATGAGCAGTTCTTC
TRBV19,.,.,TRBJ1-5,CASSLSRNSNQPQHF,TGTGCCAGTAGTCTCTCTAGAAATAGCAATCAGCCCCAGCATTTT
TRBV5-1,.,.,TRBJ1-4,CASSLDWATNEKLFF,TGCGCCAGCAGCTTGGATTGGGCAACTAATGAAAAACTGTTTTTT
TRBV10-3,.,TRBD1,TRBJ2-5,CAISARGQGVQETQYF,TGTGCCATCAGTGCCCGGGGACAGGGGGTCCAAGAGACCCAGTACTTC
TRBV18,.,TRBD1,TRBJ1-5,CASSDRALNQPQHF,TGTGCCAGCTCAGACAGGGCCCTCAATCAGCCCCAGCATTTT
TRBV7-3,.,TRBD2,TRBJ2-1,CASSLRGGAGVVDEQFF,TGTGCCAGCAGCCTTCGAGGTGGGGCGGGGGTTGTCGATGAGCAGTTCTTC
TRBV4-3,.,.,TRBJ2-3,CASSQGGVGATQYF,TGCGCCAGCAGCCAAGGGGGGGTTGGGGCGACGCAGTATTTT
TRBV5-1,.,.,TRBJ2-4,CASSLWASGFAKNIQYF,TGCGCCAGCAGCTTGTGGGCTAGTGGGTTCGCCAAAAACATTCAGTACTTC
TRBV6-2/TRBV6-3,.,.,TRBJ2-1,CASSLRGSSYNEQFF,TGTGCCAGCAGCCTCAGGGGTAGCTCCTACAATGAGCAGTTCTTC
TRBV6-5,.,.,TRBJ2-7,CASRDRPYYEQYF,TGTGCCAGCAGAGACAGGCCCTACTACGAGCAGTACTTC
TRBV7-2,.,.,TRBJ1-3,CASSSPPAKDTIYF,TGTGCCAGCAGCTCTCCCCCGGCCAAGGACACCATATATTTT
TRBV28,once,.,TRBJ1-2,CASRRPRAGNYGYTF,TGTGCCAGCAGACGCCCCCGGGCAGGAAACTATGGCTACACCTTC
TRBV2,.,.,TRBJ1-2,CASSVMTGPANYGYTF,TGTGCCAGCAGTGTAATGACAGGTCCGGCTAACTATGGCTACACCTTC
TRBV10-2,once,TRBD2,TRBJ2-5,CASRGLAGRETQYF,TGCGCCAGCAGGGGACTAGCGGGACGAGAGACCCAGTACTTC
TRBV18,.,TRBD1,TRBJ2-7,CASSPTQGTYEQYF,TGTGCCAGCTCACCGACACAGGGGACCTACGAGCAGTACTTC
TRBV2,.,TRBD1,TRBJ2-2,CASREDRASGELFF,TGTGCCAGCAGGGAAGACAGGGCGTCCGGGGAGCTGTTTTTT
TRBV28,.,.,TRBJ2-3,CASRSTTDTQYF,TGTGCCAGCAGGTCAACCACAGATACGCAGTATTTT
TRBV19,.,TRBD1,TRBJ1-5,CASSTAGGRQPQHF,TGTGCCAGTAGTACAGCAGGGGGACGGCAGCCCCAGCATTTT
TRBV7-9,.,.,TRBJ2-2,CASSLNSGNTGELFF,TGTGCCAGCAGCTTAAATAGCGGAAACACCGGGGAGCTGTTTTTT
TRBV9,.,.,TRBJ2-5,CASSLRGNQETQYF,TGTGCCAGCAGCCTCCGGGGGAACCAAGAGACCCAGTACTTC
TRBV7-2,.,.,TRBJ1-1,CASSLLGNTEAFF,TGTGCCAGCAGCTTGTTAGGGAACACTGAAGCTTTCTTT
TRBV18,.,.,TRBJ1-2,CASSPRDYGYTF,TGTGCCAGCTCACCCAGGGACTATGGCTACACCTTC